The clone carrying this T cell receptor (beta chain) has only a few counts. This specimen belongs to a study of beta chain features in type 1 diabetes. Sorting with CD45RO/CCR7/CD25/CD127/CD95/CD27 yielded naive, central memory, regulatory and stem-like memory CD4+ cells. What was sequenced were expressed TCRB transcripts, since all of the isolated RNA had been reverse transcribed. Sequenced by immunoSEQ multiplex PCR; TCRdb stores in-frame clones only, minus some. This table holds over 300,000 clones, 6.5% to 10% found once. The receptor comes from a young woman in good health. Sample: central memory CD4+ T cells from blood.

The DNA for the CDR3 is TGCGCCAGCAGCTTGTCCGGGGCGGGAGGAATAACTAGCACAGATACGCAGTATTTT. Protein product: CASSLSGAGGITSTDTQYF. The chain is built from TRBV5-1 and TRBJ2-3, with TRBD2 matching over 8 bases. The CDR3 is made up of 19 amino acids. From germline, CDR1 is SGHRS and CDR2 YFSETQ. V trimming: 1 base; J trimming: 0 bases; junction bases outside the gene matches: 13.